The clone carrying this T cell receptor beta chain came up many times. Its matching antigen is unknown. A sample-barcoded 5' primer and a J-beta primer mix were used in a second PCR of about 7 to 11 cycles. One entry per CDR3 protein, called by TCRdb with MiXCR from the 5' RACE reads. In the table there are 1 million or so distinct CDR3 sequences, over 35% of which are singletons. The CDR3 is 13 residues long. The germline V gene has CDR1 SQVTM and CDR2 ANQGSEA. V was clipped by 4 bases and J by 3 bases; unmatched bases: 3. The data originate from a study of blood T cells in healthy people across ages. Whole-study results and caveats: Greater diversity and more naive CD4+ cells were seen in long-lived donors than in aged donors.

The sequence derives from a woman aged 55-69 years in good health. The chain links TRBV29-1 to TRBJ2-7; TRBD1 matches at 10 bases. Material: blood. CDR3 DNA sequence: TGCAGCGTTGGGACAGGGGGTCACTACGAGCAGTACTTC. Its translation: CSVGTGGHYEQYF.